These 7 T cell receptor beta chains were all obtained from the same sample, sequenced in a study of glioma-infiltrating T cells after dendritic cell vaccination. Repertoires were generated with immunoSEQ multiplex PCR, while TCRdb's copy carries only in-frame clones and drops some. This table has roughly 100,000 clones, more than 75% appearing once. The sequenced sample was blood, obtained before dendritic cell vaccination. These receptor sequences come from a human donor with glioblastoma.

The chain employs TRBV2 and TRBJ2-7; possible D gene TRBD1, 5 bases. Trimming took 1 base from V and 0 from J, leaving 7 bases between them. CDR3 length: 14 amino acids. Germline-derived CDR1 and CDR2 are SNHLY and FYNNEI. CDR3: CASSEGGDSYEQYF. DNA of the CDR3: TGTGCCAGCAGTGAAGGGGGCGACTCCTACGAGCAGTACTTC.

The V call is TRBV7-9, the J call TRBJ2-2; 10 nucleotides align to TRBD2. Germline CDR1 and CDR2: SEHNR and FQNEAQ (reference sequence). After removal of 5 bases from V and 4 bases from J, the junction contained 7 bases not matched to a gene. This CDR3 has 16 amino acids. CDR3 loop: CASSATSGKGTGELFF. The CDR3 DNA reads TGTGCCAGCAGCGCCACTAGCGGGAAGGGCACCGGGGAGCTGTTTTTT. Full variable domain (outside the CDR3, taken from reference TRBV7-9 and TRBJ2-2): DTGVSQNPRHKITKRGQNVTFRCDPISEHNRLYWYRQTLGQGPEFLTYFQNEAQLEKSRLLSDRFSAERPKGSFSTLEIQRTEQGDSAMYLCASSATSGKGTGELFFGEGSRLTVL.

V usage is TRBV27 and J usage is TRBJ2-4; 11 bases line up with TRBD1. Germline CDR1 and CDR2: MNHEY and SMNVEV (reference sequence). V was pared by 5 bases and J by 16 bases, with 16 bases of the junction left unmatched. The CDR3 consists of 15 residues. The CDR3 region has the DNA TGTGCCAGCAGTCCAGCCGGACAGGGGGCTCCAGGTGCCTACTTC. It specifies CASSPAGQGAPGAYF.

The chain links TRBV5-1 to TRBJ2-3; D perhaps matches TRBD2 (6 bases). CDR1 is SGHRS and CDR2 is YFSETQ in the germline V gene. The CDR3 is 16 residues long. V lost 6 bases and J 4 bases, leaving 21 bases between the germline ends. CDR3 in DNA: TGCGCCAGCACCGCAACGGGGCGCGGCGGGGCAGATACGCAGTATTTT. It encodes CASTATGRGGADTQYF. Variable domain in full (rest from reference TRBV5-1 and TRBJ2-3): KAGVTQTPRYLIKTRGQQVTLSCSPISGHRSVSWYQQTPGQGLQFLFEYFSETQRNKGNFPGRFSGRQFSNSRSEMNVSTLELGDSALYLCASTATGRGGADTQYFGPGTRLTVL.

V gene TRBV29-1 combines with J gene TRBJ2-1; 7 bases align to TRBD2. The CDR3 has 16 residues. The germline V gene has CDR1 SQVTM and CDR2 ANQGSEA. The J segment lost 5 bases and the V segment lost 1 base, leaving 11 bases of the junction unmatched. The CDR3 is CSVEVQAGLPHNEQFF. CDR3 nucleotide sequence: TGCAGCGTTGAAGTCCAAGCGGGACTACCACACAATGAGCAGTTCTTC.

This chain links TRBV7-8 with TRBJ2-3, with 7 positions matching TRBD2. Germline CDR1 SGHVS, CDR2 FQNEAQ. CDR3 length equals 13 residues. J gave up 2 bases and V 6 bases, and 2 bases lay outside the gene matches. CDR3 protein: CASRAGYTDTQYF. CDR3 DNA sequence: TGTGCCAGCAGAGCGGGATACACAGATACGCAGTATTTT. The entire variable domain, with the rest obtained from reference TRBV7-8 and TRBJ2-3, is as follows: GAGVSQSPRYKVAKRGQDVALRCDPISGHVSLFWYQQALGQGPEFLTYFQNEAQLDKSGLPSDRFFAERPEGSVSTLKIQRTQQEDSAVYLCASRAGYTDTQYFGPGTRLTVL.

This chain joins TRBV7-6 and TRBJ2-3; TRBD2 matches at 13 bases. CDR1 is SGHVS and CDR2 is FNYEAQ in the germline V gene. V gave up 8 bases and J gave up 6 bases; unmatched junction bases: 8. The CDR3 totals 15 residues. CDR3 sequence reads: CASSGTSGVTDTQYF. DNA for the CDR3: TGTGCCAGCTCCGGGACTAGCGGGGTTACGGATACGCAGTATTTT.